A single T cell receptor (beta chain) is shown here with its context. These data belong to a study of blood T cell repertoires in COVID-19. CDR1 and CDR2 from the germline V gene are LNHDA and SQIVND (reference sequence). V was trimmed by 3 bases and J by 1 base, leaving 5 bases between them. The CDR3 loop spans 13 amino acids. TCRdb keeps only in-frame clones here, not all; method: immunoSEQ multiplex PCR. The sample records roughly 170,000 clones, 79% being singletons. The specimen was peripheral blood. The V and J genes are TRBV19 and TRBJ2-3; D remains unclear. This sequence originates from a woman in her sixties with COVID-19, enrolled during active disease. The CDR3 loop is CASSMSGTDTQYF. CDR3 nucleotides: TGTGCCAGTAGTATGTCTGGCACAGATACGCAGTATTTT.